Each of the 30 T cell receptor beta chains below was sequenced from the same sample in a study of blood T cell repertoires in COVID-19. Profiling relied on immunoSEQ multiplex PCR, and the TCRdb table lists in-frame clones only, not all of them. Of about 190,000 clones listed, approximately 91% were seen once; the top ten hold about 1.1%. Sequencing input: peripheral blood. Receptors originate from a young man with acute or convalescent COVID-19.

The V gene is TRBV5-6, the J gene TRBJ2-7, with a tentative D call TRBD1 (5 bases). The CDR3 covers 15 residues. Germline CDR1 and CDR2: SGHDT and YYEEEE. V shed 3 bases and J shed 0 bases, with 13 bases lying between them. The CDR3 sequence: CASSSGFPYSYEQYF. Written as DNA, the CDR3 is TGTGCCAGCAGCTCAGGGTTCCCTTACTCCTACGAGCAGTACTTC.

The chain uses TRBV6-6 and TRBJ2-5, with 10 bases matching TRBD2. V was pared by 5 bases and J by 6 bases, with 9 bases of the junction left unmatched. This CDR3 spans 15 amino acids. Germline V lookup: CDR1 MNHNY, CDR2 SVGAGI (reference sequence). The CDR3 loop is CASSPLGTSDKTQYF. CDR3 coding DNA: TGTGCCAGCAGTCCCCTGGGGACTAGCGACAAGACCCAGTACTTC.

V usage is TRBV5-4 and J usage is TRBJ2-7, with D possibly matching TRBD1 (5 bases). This CDR3 comprises 15 residues. Germline CDR1 SGHNT, CDR2 YYREEE (reference sequence). V was pared by 4 bases and J by 3 bases, with 17 bases between. The CDR3 coding sequence is TGTGCCAGCAGCAAAAACCCAAGGCAGGGCTACGAGCAGTACTTC. Protein: CASSKNPRQGYEQYF. Full variable domain (outside the CDR3, taken from reference TRBV5-4 and TRBJ2-7): ETGVTQSPTHLIKTRGQQVTLRCSSQSGHNTVSWYQQALGQGPQFIFQYYREEENGRGNFPPRFSGLQFPNYSSELNVNALELDDSALYLCASSKNPRQGYEQYFGPGTRLTVT.

V is TRBV30 and J is TRBJ2-7; 7 bases are shared with TRBD1. The CDR3 sequence is 13 residues long. Losses at the gene ends were 5 bases for V and 3 bases for J; bases not matched to a gene: 7. Germline values: CDR1 GTSNPN, CDR2 SVGIG (reference sequence). CDR3 nucleotides: TGTGCCTGGGGGTCGACAGGGTACTACGAGCAGTACTTC. Translated: CAWGSTGYYEQYF.

This clone was seen just once. The J gene is TRBJ2-7, the V gene TRBV28, with TRBD1 as a possible D gene (5 bases). Per the germline V gene, CDR1 is MDHEN and CDR2 is SYDVKM. The CDR3 runs 13 residues. Trimming left V 8 bases short and J 4 bases short, with 15 bases between. Here the CDR3 reads CASRYGAQYEQYF. CDR3 nucleotides: TGTGCCAGCCGGTATGGGGCCCAATACGAGCAGTACTTC.

V is TRBV28 and J is TRBJ2-3; tentative D call: TRBD2 (5 bases). Deletions cut 3 bases from V and 5 bases from J, with 12 bases between. The germline V gene has CDR1 MDHEN and CDR2 SYDVKM. The CDR3 runs 14 residues. CDR3 nucleotide sequence: TGTGCCAGCAGTTTCTACGGACGGGGAGATACGCAGTATTTT. This encodes CASSFYGRGDTQYF.

The V call is TRBV9, the J call TRBJ1-3; D not certain. V was cut by 4 bases and J by 2 bases, with 13 bases left in between. The CDR3 has 15 amino acids. From germline, CDR1 is SGDLS and CDR2 YYNGEE. CDR3 sequence (DNA): TGTGCCAGCAGCAAGACGACAAGTCCTGGAAACACCATATATTTT. Its translation is CASSKTTSPGNTIYF.

V and J are TRBV7-2 and TRBJ2-2; tentatively, D is TRBD1 (5 bases). CDR1 and CDR2 (germline): SGHTA, FQGNSA. The CDR3 has 13 residues. Between the trimmed V and J ends, which lost 3 bases and 4 bases, there was a span of 6 bases. The DNA of the CDR3 is TGTGCCAGCAGCTTCAGGGCCACCGGGGAGCTGTTTTTT. As protein: CASSFRATGELFF.

The rearrangement uses TRBV5-4 and TRBJ2-7; 10 bases agree with TRBD1. V shed 2 bases and J 1 base; nucleotides not matched to a gene: 6. The germline gives CDR1 SGHNT, CDR2 YYREEE (reference sequence). The CDR3 runs 16 residues. The CDR3: CASSLARTGGSYEQYF. The DNA of the CDR3 is TGTGCCAGCAGCTTAGCCCGGACAGGGGGATCCTACGAGCAGTACTTC.

This clone was observed a handful of times. The V gene is TRBV28, the J gene TRBJ1-5, with 11 bases that match TRBD1. V dropped 4 bases and J dropped 1; count of bases not matched to a gene: 3. The CDR3 totals 16 residues. Germline V CDR1 and CDR2: MDHEN, SYDVKM. CDR3 sequence (DNA): TGTGCCAGCAGTTCTGGGGACAGGGGGAGCAATCAGCCCCAGCATTTT. Its translation: CASSSGDRGSNQPQHF.

The chain joins TRBV12-5 to TRBJ1-5; a weak D match, TRBD1 (5 bases). The V gene lost 7 bases and the J gene lost 5 bases, with 12 bases spanning the gap. From germline, CDR1 is LGHNT and CDR2 FRNRAP. This CDR3 is 13 amino acids long. CDR3: CASVGTDDQPQHF. CDR3 DNA sequence: TGTGCTAGTGTTGGGACTGACGATCAGCCCCAGCATTTT.

The chain recombines TRBV11-2 with TRBJ2-1; 7 nucleotides align to TRBD2. V lost 3 bases, J lost 2 bases, and 4 bases stayed unmatched. CDR1 and CDR2 (germline): SGHAT, FQNNGV. CDR3 length equals 15 residues. The CDR3 DNA follows: TGTGCCAGCAGCTTGGGCGGGGGTCCCTACAATGAGCAGTTCTTC. Residues: CASSLGGGPYNEQFF. Full variable domain (remainder filled in from reference TRBV11-2 and TRBJ2-1): EAGVAQSPRYKIIEKRQSVAFWCNPISGHATLYWYQQILGQGPKLLIQFQNNGVVDDSQLPKDRFSAERLKGVDSTLKIQPAKLEDSAVYLCASSLGGGPYNEQFFGPGTRLTVL.

The chain has TRBV5-1 and TRBJ2-1, with D unclear. This CDR3 region has 12 residues. The germline gives CDR1 SGHRS, CDR2 YFSETQ. Deletions cut 4 bases from V and 5 bases from J, with 7 bases between. This CDR3 is CASSPVDNEQFF. As DNA, the CDR3 is TGCGCCAGCAGCCCGGTGGACAATGAGCAGTTCTTC.

This sequence joins TRBV27 and TRBJ1-2; 7 bases map to TRBD1. Looked up from germline, CDR1 is MNHEY and CDR2 is SMNVEV (reference sequence). The CDR3 is 15 residues long. J lost 0 bases, V lost 0 bases, and 1 base had no gene match. The CDR3 nucleotides are TGTGCCAGCAGTTTATCCAGGGGGGCTAACTATGGCTACACCTTC. Encoded protein: CASSLSRGANYGYTF.

The CDR3 region is CASRTLGQGYEQYF. The CDR3 region has the DNA TGTGCCAGCAGGACATTGGGGCAGGGCTACGAGCAGTACTTC. The V and J genes are TRBV2 and TRBJ2-7, with D perhaps matching TRBD1 (5 bases). The CDR3 spans 14 residues. Germline CDR1 SNHLY, CDR2 FYNNEI. V shed 6 bases and J shed 3 bases, with 15 bases lying between them.

The chain combines TRBV6-6 with TRBJ2-4, with D possibly matching TRBD1 (5 bases). Germline assignment: CDR1 MNHNY and CDR2 SVGAGI (reference sequence). The CDR3 runs to 14 residues. V was trimmed by 0 bases and J by 10 bases, leaving 13 bases between them. CDR3: CASSYSRDSLIQYF. CDR3 bases: TGTGCCAGCAGTTACTCCAGGGATTCGCTGATTCAGTACTTC.

This chain links TRBV15 with TRBJ1-6; TRBD1 matches 7 bases. The CDR3 is made up of 14 amino acids. Trimming cost V 0 bases and J 7 bases; bases outside gene matches: 0. The germline gives CDR1 LNHNV, CDR2 YYDKDF (reference sequence). The CDR3 reads CATSRDRGNSPLHF. The CDR3 nucleotides are TGTGCCACCAGCAGAGACAGGGGGAATTCACCCCTCCACTTT.

CDR3 sequence: CASLKDGQGRNQPQHF. CDR3 nucleotides: TGTGCCAGTCTTAAAGACGGGCAGGGTCGGAATCAGCCCCAGCATTTT. The chain employs TRBV19 and TRBJ1-5, with TRBD1 as a possible D gene (5 bases). Germline V gives CDR1 LNHDA, CDR2 SQIVND (reference sequence). V shed 8 bases and J shed 4 bases, with 21 bases lying between them. CDR3 length: 16 amino acids.

The chain combines TRBV28 with TRBJ1-2, with unresolved D. Per germline, CDR1 MDHEN and CDR2 SYDVKM. V lost 0 bases, J lost 2 bases, and 10 bases lay in between. This CDR3 region has 15 residues. CDR3 loop: CASSLWVTENYGYTF. The CDR3 DNA reads TGTGCCAGCAGTTTATGGGTAACAGAGAACTATGGCTACACCTTC.

This chain links TRBV30 with TRBJ2-7; TRBD1 aligns across 11 bases. CDR1 GTSNPN and CDR2 SVGIG come from the germline V gene (reference sequence). There are 14 residues in the CDR3. V lost 2 bases to trimming and J lost 4 bases; unmatched junction nucleotides: 4. The CDR3 region is CAWSLGTGGYEQYF. The CDR3, as DNA: TGTGCCTGGAGTCTTGGGACAGGGGGTTACGAGCAGTACTTC.

The chain links TRBV3-1 (or the pseudogene TRBV3-2) to TRBJ1-2; 7 nucleotides match TRBD1. Germline values: CDR1 LGHDT, CDR2 YNNKEL (reference sequence). Losses at the gene ends were 6 bases for V and 2 bases for J; bases not matched to a gene: 9. This CDR3 spans 15 amino acids. The CDR3 region has the DNA TGTGCCAGCAGACCCCAGACAGGGAGAAACTATGGCTACACCTTC. Protein product: CASRPQTGRNYGYTF.

This chain links TRBV28 with TRBJ1-5; 7 bases are shared with TRBD1. The V segment lost 6 bases and the J segment 2 bases; nucleotides outside the gene matches: 4. CDR1 is MDHEN, CDR2 SYDVKM, per germline. The CDR3 sequence is 14 residues long. The CDR3 protein is CASSRQGGNQPQHF. The DNA for the CDR3 is TGTGCCAGCAGCAGACAGGGTGGCAATCAGCCCCAGCATTTT.

The chain has TRBV5-1 and TRBJ2-1, with TRBD2 matching over 11 bases. The CDR3 loop spans 14 amino acids. The germline CDR1 and CDR2 sequences are SGHRS and YFSETQ. Germline trimming cut 1 base from V and 15 bases from J; bases unmatched to any gene: 9. The CDR3 sequence: CASSLIAGGPEWFF. The CDR3 DNA sequence: TGCGCCAGCAGCTTGATAGCGGGGGGGCCTGAGTGGTTCTTC.

This clone came up a few times. The chain joins TRBV3-1 (or the pseudogene TRBV3-2) to TRBJ2-7; 10 bases align to TRBD2. The germline CDR1 and CDR2 sequences are LGHDT and YNNKEL (reference sequence). With V trimmed by 1 base and J by 7 bases, 1 base remained unmatched. The CDR3 loop spans 13 amino acids. CDR3 in amino acids: CASSQAGLAEQYF. CDR3 DNA: TGTGCCAGCAGCCAAGCGGGACTAGCGGAGCAGTACTTC.

V gene TRBV9 combines with J gene TRBJ2-1; the match to TRBD1 covers 9 bases. The CDR3 is 16 residues long. Germline trimming cut 5 bases from V and 5 bases from J; bases unmatched to any gene: 11. Germline lookup yields CDR1 SGDLS and CDR2 YYNGEE. The CDR3 DNA sequence: TGTGCCAGCAGTGCCCTTGGGACAGGGATTAACAATGAGCAGTTCTTC. It codes for CASSALGTGINNEQFF. Drawing the rest from reference TRBV9 and TRBJ2-1, the complete variable domain is DSGVTQTPKHLITATGQRVTLRCSPRSGDLSVYWYQQSLDQGLQFLIQYYNGEERAKGNILERFSAQQFPDLHSELNLSSLELGDSALYFCASSALGTGINNEQFFGPGTRLTVL.

This sequence joins TRBV5-4 and TRBJ1-1; D perhaps matches TRBD1 (5 bases). The CDR3 runs 15 residues. Trimming cost V 4 bases and J 0 bases, with 13 bases left between them. CDR1 is SGHNT, CDR2 YYREEE, per germline (reference sequence). The CDR3 region is CASSPTGGLNTEAFF. The CDR3 coding sequence is TGTGCCAGCAGCCCTACCGGGGGTTTGAACACTGAAGCTTTCTTT. Filled out from reference TRBV5-4 and TRBJ1-1, the complete variable domain reads ETGVTQSPTHLIKTRGQQVTLRCSSQSGHNTVSWYQQALGQGPQFIFQYYREEENGRGNFPPRFSGLQFPNYSSELNVNALELDDSALYLCASSPTGGLNTEAFFGQGTRLTVV.

The V call is TRBV4-1, the J call TRBJ1-4, with 7 bases aligning to TRBD1. The CDR3 sequence is 17 residues long. Trimming removed 6 bases from V and 1 base from J; junction bases left unmatched: 11. CDR1 is MGHRA, CDR2 YSYEKL, per germline. The CDR3: CASSQKGAVVTNEKLFF. CDR3 coding DNA: TGCGCCAGCAGTCAGAAGGGGGCAGTGGTAACTAATGAAAAACTGTTTTTT.

This chain connects TRBV29-1 to TRBJ1-4; TRBD1 matches at 7 bases. CDR1 and CDR2 from the germline V gene are SQVTM and ANQGSEA. Unmatched junction bases numbered 8, after V lost 6 bases and J lost 7 bases. The CDR3 extends over 13 amino acids. CDR3 protein: CSVRGGLGEKLFF. The CDR3 DNA reads TGCAGCGTAAGAGGGGGCCTGGGTGAAAAACTGTTTTTT.

This chain links TRBV10-1 with TRBJ2-3; D gene uncertain. Germline loops: CDR1 WNHNN, CDR2 SYGVQD (reference sequence). The V and J ends lost 5 bases and 5 bases respectively, with 17 bases between them. The CDR3 runs 15 residues. The CDR3 protein is CASSNFRGIRDTQYF. CDR3 sequence (DNA): TGCGCCAGCAGTAATTTTAGAGGAATTCGAGATACGCAGTATTTT.

The rearrangement joins TRBV5-1 to TRBJ1-1; D is undetermined. Trimming removed 2 bases at V and 5 bases at J, with 10 bases between. The CDR3 length is 13 residues. Germline CDR1 SGHRS, CDR2 YFSETQ. In nucleotides, the CDR3 is TGCGCCAGCAGCTTCTCACGGGTTACTGAAGCTTTCTTT. The encoded protein is CASSFSRVTEAFF. Filled out from reference TRBV5-1 and TRBJ1-1, the complete variable domain reads KAGVTQTPRYLIKTRGQQVTLSCSPISGHRSVSWYQQTPGQGLQFLFEYFSETQRNKGNFPGRFSGRQFSNSRSEMNVSTLELGDSALYLCASSFSRVTEAFFGQGTRLTVV.